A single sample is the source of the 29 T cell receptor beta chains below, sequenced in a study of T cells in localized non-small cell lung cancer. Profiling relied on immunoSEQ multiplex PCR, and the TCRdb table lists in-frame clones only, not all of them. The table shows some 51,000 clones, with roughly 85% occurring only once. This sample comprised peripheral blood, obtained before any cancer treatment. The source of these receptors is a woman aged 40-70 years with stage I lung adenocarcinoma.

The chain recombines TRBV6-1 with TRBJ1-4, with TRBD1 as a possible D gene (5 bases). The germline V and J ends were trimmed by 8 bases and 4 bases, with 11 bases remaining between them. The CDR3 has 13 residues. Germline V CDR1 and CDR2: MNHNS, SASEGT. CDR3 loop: CASRDVLNEKLFF. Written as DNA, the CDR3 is TGTGCCAGCCGGGACGTTCTTAATGAAAAACTGTTTTTT.

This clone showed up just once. The chain's CDR3 is CASSQRRGGSYEQYF. For the CDR3, the DNA is TGCGCCAGCAGCCAAAGACGGGGGGGGTCCTACGAGCAGTACTTC. The chain is built from TRBV4-3 and TRBJ2-7; 8 nucleotides match TRBD2. Trimming took 2 bases from V and 1 from J; bases not matched to a gene: 4. The length of the CDR3 is 15 residues. Germline V lookup: CDR1 LGHNA, CDR2 YSLEER.

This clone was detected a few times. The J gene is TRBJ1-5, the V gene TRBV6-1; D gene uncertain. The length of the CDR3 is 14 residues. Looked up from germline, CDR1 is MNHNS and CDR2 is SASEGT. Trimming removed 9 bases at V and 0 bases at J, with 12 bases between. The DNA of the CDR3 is TGTGCCAGTCAGCGGTACCATAGCAATCAGCCCCAGCATTTT. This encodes CASQRYHSNQPQHF.

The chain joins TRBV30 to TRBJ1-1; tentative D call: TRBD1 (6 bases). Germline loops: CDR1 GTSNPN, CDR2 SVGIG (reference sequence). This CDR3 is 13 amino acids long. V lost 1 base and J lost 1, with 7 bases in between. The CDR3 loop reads CAWSGQANTEAFF. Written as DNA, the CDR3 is TGTGCCTGGAGTGGACAGGCGAACACTGAAGCTTTCTTT.

The CDR3 loop reads CASSGSYNEQFF. Here the CDR3 DNA reads TGTGCCAGCAGTGGATCCTACAATGAGCAGTTCTTC. The chain employs TRBV6-5 and TRBJ2-1; D uncertain. The germline CDR1 and CDR2 sequences are MNHEY and SVGAGI. V lost 5 bases and J lost 1, with 3 bases in between. There are 12 residues in the CDR3.

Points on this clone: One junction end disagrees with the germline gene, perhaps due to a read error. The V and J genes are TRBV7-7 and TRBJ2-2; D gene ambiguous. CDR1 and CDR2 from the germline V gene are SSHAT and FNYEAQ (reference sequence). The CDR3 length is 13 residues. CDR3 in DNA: TGTGCTAGCAGCTTAGATAGGGCCGGGGAGCTGTTTTTT. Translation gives CASSLDRAGELFF.

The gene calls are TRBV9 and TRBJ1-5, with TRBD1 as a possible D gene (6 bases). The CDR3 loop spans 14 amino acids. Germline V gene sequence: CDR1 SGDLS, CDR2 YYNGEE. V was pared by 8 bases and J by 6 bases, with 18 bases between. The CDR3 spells CASAQGPQGQPQHF. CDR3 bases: TGTGCCAGTGCACAGGGCCCTCAGGGTCAGCCCCAGCATTTT.

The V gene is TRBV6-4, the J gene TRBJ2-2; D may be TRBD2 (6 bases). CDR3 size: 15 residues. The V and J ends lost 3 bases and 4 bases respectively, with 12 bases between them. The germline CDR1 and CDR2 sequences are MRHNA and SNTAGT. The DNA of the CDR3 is TGTGCCAGCAGTGAATCCGGGACTGGCACCGGGGAGCTGTTTTTT. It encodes CASSESGTGTGELFF.

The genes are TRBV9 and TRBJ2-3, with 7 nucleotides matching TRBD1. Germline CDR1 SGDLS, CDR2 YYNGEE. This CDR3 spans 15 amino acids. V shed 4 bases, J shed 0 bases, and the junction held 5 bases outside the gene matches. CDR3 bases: TGTGCCAGCAGCCTCAGACAGGGAAGCACAGATACGCAGTATTTT. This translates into CASSLRQGSTDTQYF.

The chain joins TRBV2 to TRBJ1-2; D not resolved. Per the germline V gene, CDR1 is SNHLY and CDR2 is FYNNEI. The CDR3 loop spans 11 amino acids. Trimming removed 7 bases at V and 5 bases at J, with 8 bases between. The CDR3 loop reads CASKTEYGYTF. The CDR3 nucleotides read TGTGCCAGCAAGACCGAATATGGCTACACCTTC.

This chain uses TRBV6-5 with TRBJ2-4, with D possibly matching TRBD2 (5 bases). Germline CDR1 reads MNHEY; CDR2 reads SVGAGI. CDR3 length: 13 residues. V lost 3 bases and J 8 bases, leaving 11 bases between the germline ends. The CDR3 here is CASSYMSADIQYF. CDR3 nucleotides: TGTGCCAGCAGTTATATGTCAGCGGACATTCAGTACTTC.

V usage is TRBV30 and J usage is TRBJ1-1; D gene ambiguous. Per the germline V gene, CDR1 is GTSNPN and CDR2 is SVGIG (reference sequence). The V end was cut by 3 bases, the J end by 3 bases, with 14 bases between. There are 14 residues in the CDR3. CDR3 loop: CAWSSPTRDTEAFF. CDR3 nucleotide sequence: TGTGCCTGGAGCTCCCCTACGAGGGACACTGAAGCTTTCTTT.

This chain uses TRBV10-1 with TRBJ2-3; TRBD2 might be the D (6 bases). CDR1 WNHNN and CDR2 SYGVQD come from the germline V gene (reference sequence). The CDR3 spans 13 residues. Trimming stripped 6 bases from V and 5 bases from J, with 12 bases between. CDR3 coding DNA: TGCGCCAGCAGCCCCCCCGGGGGAGATACGCAGTATTTT. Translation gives CASSPPGGDTQYF.

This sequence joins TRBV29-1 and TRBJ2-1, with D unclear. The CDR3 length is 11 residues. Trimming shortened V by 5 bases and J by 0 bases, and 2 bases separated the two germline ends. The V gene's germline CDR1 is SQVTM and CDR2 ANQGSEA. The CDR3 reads CSVFSYNEQFF. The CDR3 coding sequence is TGCAGCGTTTTCTCCTACAATGAGCAGTTCTTC.

This CDR3 is CASTLSSPPYEQYF. CDR3 nucleotide sequence: TGTGCCAGCACCTTATCATCGCCCCCCTACGAGCAGTACTTC. The chain joins TRBV28 to TRBJ2-7; D not resolved. Trimming pared 7 bases from V and 2 bases from J, leaving 15 bases between. CDR1 and CDR2 (germline): MDHEN, SYDVKM. The CDR3 runs to 14 residues.

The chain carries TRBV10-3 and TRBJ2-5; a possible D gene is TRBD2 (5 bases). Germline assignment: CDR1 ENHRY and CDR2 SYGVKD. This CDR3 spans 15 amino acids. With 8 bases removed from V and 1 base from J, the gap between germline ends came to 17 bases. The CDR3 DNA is TGTGCCATCTCTTACGGAGGAACAGTCCAAGAGACCCAGTACTTC. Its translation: CAISYGGTVQETQYF.

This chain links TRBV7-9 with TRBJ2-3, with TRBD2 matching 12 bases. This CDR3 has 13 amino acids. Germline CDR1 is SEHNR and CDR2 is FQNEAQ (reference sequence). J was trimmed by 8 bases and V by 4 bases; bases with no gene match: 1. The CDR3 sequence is CASSWTSGATQYF. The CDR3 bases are TGTGCCAGCAGCTGGACTAGCGGGGCTACGCAGTATTTT.

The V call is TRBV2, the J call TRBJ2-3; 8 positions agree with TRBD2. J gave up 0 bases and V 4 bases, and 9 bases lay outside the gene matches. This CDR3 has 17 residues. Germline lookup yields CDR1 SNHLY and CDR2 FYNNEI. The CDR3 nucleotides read TGTGCCAGCAGTGCCGGAGCGGGGGCGATTAGCACAGATACGCAGTATTTT. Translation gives CASSAGAGAISTDTQYF.

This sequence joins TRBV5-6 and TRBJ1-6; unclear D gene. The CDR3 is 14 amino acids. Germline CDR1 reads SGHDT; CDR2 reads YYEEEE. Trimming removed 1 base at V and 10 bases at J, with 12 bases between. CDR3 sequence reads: CASSLSGGYSPLHF. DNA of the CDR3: TGTGCCAGCAGCTTGTCCGGCGGTTACTCACCCCTCCACTTT.

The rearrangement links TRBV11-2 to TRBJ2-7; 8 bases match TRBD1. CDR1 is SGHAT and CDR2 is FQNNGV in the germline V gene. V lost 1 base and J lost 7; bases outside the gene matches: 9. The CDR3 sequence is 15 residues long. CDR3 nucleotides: TGTGCCAGCAGCTTAGTTTTGCAGGGGGCGGGGGAGCAGTACTTC. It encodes CASSLVLQGAGEQYF.

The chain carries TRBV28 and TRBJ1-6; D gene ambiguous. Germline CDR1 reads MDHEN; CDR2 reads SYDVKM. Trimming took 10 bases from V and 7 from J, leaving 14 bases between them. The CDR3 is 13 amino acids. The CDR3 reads CATKGSFNSPLHF. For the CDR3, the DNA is TGTGCCACCAAAGGTTCTTTCAATTCACCCCTCCACTTT.

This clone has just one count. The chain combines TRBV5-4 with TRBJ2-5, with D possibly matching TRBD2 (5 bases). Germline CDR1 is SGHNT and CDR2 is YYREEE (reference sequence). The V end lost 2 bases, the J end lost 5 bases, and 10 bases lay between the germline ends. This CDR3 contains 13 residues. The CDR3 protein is CASSLAVTETQYF. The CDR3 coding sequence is TGTGCCAGCAGCTTAGCGGTAACGGAGACCCAGTACTTC.

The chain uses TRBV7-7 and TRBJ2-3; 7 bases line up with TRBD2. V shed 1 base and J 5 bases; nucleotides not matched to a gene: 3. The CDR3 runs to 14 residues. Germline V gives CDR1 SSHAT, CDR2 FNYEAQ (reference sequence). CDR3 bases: TGTGCCAGCAGCTTAGGGTTAGCGGGAGATACGCAGTATTTT. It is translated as CASSLGLAGDTQYF.

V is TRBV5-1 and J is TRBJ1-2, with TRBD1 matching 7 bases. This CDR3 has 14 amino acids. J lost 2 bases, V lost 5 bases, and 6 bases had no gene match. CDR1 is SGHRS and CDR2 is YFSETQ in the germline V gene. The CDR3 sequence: CASSATTGNYGYTF. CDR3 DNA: TGCGCCAGCAGTGCAACGACAGGGAACTATGGCTACACCTTC.

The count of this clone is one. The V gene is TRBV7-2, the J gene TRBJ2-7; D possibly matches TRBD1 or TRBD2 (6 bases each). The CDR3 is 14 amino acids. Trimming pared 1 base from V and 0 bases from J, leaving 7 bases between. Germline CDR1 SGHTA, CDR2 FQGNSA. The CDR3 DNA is TGTGCCAGCAGCTTAGAGGGGGGCTCCTACGAGCAGTACTTC. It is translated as CASSLEGGSYEQYF.

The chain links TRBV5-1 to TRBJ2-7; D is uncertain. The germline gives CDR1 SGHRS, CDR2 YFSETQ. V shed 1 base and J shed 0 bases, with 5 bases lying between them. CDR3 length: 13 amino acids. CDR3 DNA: TGCGCCAGCAGCTTGACGAGCTCCTACGAGCAGTACTTC. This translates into CASSLTSSYEQYF.

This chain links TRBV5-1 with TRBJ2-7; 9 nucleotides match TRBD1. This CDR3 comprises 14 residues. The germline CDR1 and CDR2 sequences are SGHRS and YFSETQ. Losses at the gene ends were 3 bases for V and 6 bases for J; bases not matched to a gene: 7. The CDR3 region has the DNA TGCGCCAGCAGCTCACAGGGGGCAGGGGGCGAGCAGTACTTC. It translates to CASSSQGAGGEQYF. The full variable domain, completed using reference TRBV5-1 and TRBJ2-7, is KAGVTQTPRYLIKTRGQQVTLSCSPISGHRSVSWYQQTPGQGLQFLFEYFSETQRNKGNFPGRFSGRQFSNSRSEMNVSTLELGDSALYLCASSSQGAGGEQYFGPGTRLTVT.

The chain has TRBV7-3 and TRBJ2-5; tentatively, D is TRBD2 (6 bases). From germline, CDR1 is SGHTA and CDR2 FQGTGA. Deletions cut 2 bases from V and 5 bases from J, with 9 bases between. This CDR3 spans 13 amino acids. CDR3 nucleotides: TGTGCCAGCAGCTTAGGGACTGGGGAGACCCAGTACTTC. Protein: CASSLGTGETQYF.

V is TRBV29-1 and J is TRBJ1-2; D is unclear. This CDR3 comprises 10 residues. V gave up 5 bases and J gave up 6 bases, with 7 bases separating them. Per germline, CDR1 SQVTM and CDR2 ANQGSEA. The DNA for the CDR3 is TGCAGCGTTTTTCAGGATGGCTACACCTTC. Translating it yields CSVFQDGYTF.